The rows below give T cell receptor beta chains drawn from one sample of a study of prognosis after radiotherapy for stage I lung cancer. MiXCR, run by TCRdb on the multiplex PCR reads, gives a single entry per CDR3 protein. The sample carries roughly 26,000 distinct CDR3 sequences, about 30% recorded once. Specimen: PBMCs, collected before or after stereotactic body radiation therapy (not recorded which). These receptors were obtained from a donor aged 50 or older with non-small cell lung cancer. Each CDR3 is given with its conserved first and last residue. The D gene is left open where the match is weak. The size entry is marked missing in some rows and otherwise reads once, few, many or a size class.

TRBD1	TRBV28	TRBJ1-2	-	CASSIRGTWGTYGYTF	TGTGCCAGCAGTATCAGGGGGACATGGGGCACCTATGGCTACACCTTC
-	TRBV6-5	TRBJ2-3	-	CASSYWGGVSTDTHYF	TGTGCCAGCAGTTACTGGGGCGGTGTTTCCACAGATACGCATTATTTT
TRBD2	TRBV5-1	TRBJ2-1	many	CASSLDGSGIYNEQFF	TGCGCCAGCAGCTTGGACGGGAGCGGGATCTACAATGAGCAGTTCTTC
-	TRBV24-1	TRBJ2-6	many	CATSDPPTGANVLTF	TGTGCCACCAGTGATCCCCCGACTGGGGCCAACGTCCTGACTTTC
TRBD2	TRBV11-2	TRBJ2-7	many	CASSLGFSQVGGRASSSEQYF	TGTGCCAGCAGCTTAGGCTTCAGTCAGGTTGGCGGGAGGGCCTCTTCCTCCGAGCAGTACTTC
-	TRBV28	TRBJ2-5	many	CASSLLDSQETQYF	TGTGCCAGCAGTTTATTGGACAGCCAAGAGACCCAGTACTTC
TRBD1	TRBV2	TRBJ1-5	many	CASKGQSNQPQHF	TGTGCCAGCAAGGGACAGAGCAATCAGCCCCAGCATTTT
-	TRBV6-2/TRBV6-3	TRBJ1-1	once	CASSYQGNTESFF	TGTGCCAGCAGTTATCAGGGGAACACTGAATCTTTCTTT
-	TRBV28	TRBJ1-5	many	CASGVGVQPQHF	TGTGCCAGCGGGGTGGGGGTTCAGCCCCAGCATTTT
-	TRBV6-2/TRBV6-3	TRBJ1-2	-	CASSYSRGGVNYGYTF	TGTGCCAGCAGTTACTCGAGAGGTGGGGTAAACTATGGCTACACCTTC
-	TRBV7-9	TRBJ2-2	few	CASSLLGGIGELFF	TGTGCCAGCAGCTTACTTGGTGGGATCGGGGAGCTGTTTTTT
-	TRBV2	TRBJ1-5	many	CASTPKGFGNQPQHF	TGTGCCAGCACTCCTAAAGGGTTTGGCAATCAGCCCCAGCATTTT
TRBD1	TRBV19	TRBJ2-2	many	CASSPQTGGTGELFF	TGTGCCAGTAGTCCCCAGACAGGGGGGACCGGGGAGCTGTTTTTT
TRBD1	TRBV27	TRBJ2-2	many	CASSLRSHGQGAEAGELFF	TGTGCCAGCAGTTTACGATCCCACGGACAGGGGGCGGAAGCCGGGGAGCTGTTTTTT
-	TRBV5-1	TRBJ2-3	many	CASSLGNQGGTDTQYF	TGCGCCAGCAGCTTGGGCAACCAGGGGGGGACAGATACGCAGTATTTT
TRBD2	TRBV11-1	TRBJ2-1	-	CASSGISGRASYNEQFF	TGTGCCAGCAGCGGCATTAGCGGGAGGGCTTCCTACAATGAGCAGTTCTTC
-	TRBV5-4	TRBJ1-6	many	CASSLGSDSPLHF	TGTGCCAGCAGCTTGGGGTCCGATTCACCCCTCCACTTT
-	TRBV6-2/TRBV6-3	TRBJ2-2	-	CASSPPWGTNTGELFF	TGTGCCAGCAGTCCCCCTTGGGGGACGAACACCGGGGAGCTGTTTTTT
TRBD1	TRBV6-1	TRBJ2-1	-	CASRNGQVMYSEQFF	TGTGCCAGCAGAAACGGACAGGTTATGTACAGTGAGCAGTTCTTC
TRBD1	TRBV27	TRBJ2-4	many	CASSPGQGLAKNIQYF	TGTGCCAGCAGTCCCGGACAGGGACTAGCCAAAAACATTCAGTACTTC